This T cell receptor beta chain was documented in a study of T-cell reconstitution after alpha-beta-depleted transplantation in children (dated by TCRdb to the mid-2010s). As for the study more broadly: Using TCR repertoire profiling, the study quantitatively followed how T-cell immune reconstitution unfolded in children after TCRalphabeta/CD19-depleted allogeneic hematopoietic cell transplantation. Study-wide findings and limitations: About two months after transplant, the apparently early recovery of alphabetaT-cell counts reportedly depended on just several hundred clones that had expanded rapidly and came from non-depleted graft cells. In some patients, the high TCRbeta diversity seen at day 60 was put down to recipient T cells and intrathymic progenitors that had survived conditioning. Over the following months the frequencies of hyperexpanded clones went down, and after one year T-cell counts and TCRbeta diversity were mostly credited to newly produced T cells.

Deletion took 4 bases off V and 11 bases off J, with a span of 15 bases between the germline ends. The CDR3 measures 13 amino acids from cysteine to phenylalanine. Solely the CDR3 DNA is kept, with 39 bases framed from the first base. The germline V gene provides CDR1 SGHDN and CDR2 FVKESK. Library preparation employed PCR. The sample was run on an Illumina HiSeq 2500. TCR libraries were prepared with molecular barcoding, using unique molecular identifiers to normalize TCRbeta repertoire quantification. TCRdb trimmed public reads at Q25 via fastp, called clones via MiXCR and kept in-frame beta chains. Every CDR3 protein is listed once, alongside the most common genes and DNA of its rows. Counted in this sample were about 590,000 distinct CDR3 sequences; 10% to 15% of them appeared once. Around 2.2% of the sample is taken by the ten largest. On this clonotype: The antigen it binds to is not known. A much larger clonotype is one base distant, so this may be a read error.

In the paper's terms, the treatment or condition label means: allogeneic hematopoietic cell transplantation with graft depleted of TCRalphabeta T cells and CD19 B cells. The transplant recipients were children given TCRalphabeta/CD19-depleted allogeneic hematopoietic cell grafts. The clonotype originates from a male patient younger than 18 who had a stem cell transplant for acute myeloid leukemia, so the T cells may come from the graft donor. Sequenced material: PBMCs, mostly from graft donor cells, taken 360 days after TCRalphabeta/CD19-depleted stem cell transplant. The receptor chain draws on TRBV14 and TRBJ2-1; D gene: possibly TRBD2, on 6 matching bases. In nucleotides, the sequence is TGTGCCAGCAGCCTCAGCTGGGCGGGAAAGCAGTTCTTC. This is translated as CASSLSWAGKQFF.